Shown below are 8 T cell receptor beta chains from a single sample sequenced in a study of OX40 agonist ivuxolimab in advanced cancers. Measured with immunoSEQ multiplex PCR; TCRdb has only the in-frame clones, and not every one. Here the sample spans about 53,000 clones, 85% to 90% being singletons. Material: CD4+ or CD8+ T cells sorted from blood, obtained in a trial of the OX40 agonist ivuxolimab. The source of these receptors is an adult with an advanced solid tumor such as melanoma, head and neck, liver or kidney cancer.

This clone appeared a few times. In DNA form, the CDR3 reads TGTGCCTGGAACGGGAACACTGAAGCTTTCTTT. Residues: CAWNGNTEAFF. The chain joins TRBV30 to TRBJ1-1; the D is unclear. Germline CDR1 GTSNPN, CDR2 SVGIG (reference sequence). The CDR3 length is 11 residues. The V end lost 4 bases, the J end lost 1 base, and 4 bases lay between the germline ends.

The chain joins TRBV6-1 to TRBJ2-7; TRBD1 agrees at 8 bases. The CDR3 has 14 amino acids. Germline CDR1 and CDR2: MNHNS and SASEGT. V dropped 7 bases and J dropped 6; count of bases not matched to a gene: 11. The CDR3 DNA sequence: TGTGCCAGCACTCCTAGCAGGGGGCGGTCCGAGCAGTACTTC. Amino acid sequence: CASTPSRGRSEQYF.

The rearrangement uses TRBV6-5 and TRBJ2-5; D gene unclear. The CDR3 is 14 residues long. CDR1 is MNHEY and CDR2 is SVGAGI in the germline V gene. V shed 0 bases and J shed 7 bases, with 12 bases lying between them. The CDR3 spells CASSYSGGSGTQYF. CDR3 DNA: TGTGCCAGCAGTTACTCGGGCGGTAGTGGGACCCAGTACTTC.

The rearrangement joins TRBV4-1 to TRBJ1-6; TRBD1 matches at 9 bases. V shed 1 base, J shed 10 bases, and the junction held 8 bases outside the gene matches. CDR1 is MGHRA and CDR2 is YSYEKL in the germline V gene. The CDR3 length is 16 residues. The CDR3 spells CASSQGLTGGLSPLHF. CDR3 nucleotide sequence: TGCGCCAGCAGCCAAGGTTTGACAGGGGGTTTGTCACCCCTCCACTTT.

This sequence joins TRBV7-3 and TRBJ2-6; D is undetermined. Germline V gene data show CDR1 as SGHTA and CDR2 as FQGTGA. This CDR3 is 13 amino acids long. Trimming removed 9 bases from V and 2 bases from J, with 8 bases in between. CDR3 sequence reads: CASSDPGANVLTF. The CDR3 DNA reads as TGTGCCAGTTCGGACCCTGGGGCCAACGTCCTGACTTTC.

CDR3: CASSSFLGRQETQYF. DNA of the CDR3: TGTGCCAGCAGCTCCTTTTTGGGGCGTCAAGAGACCCAGTACTTC. The V call is TRBV5-8, the J call TRBJ2-5; a weak D match, TRBD1 (5 bases). Germline values: CDR1 SGHTS, CDR2 YDEGEE. Trimming removed 3 bases at V and 2 bases at J, with 14 bases between. The CDR3 spans 15 residues. Complete variable domain (other parts from reference TRBV5-8 and TRBJ2-5): EAGVTQSPTHLIKTRGQQATLRCSPISGHTSVYWYQQALGLGLQFLLWYDEGEERNRGNFPPRFSGRQFPNYSSELNVNALELEDSALYLCASSSFLGRQETQYFGPGTRLLVL.

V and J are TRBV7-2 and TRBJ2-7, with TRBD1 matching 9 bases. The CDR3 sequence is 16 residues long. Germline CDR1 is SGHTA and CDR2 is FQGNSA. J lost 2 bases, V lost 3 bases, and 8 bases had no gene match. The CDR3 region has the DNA TGTGCCAGCAGCTTGGACGGGACAGGGTTAGCCTACGAGCAGTACTTC. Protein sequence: CASSLDGTGLAYEQYF.

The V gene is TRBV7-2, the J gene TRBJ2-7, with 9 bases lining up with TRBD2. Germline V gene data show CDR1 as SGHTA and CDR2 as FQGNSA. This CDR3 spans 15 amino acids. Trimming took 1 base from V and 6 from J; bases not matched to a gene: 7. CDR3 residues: CASSLVAGVHREQYF. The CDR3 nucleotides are TGTGCCAGCAGCTTAGTAGCGGGAGTTCATCGCGAGCAGTACTTC.